One sample yielded the 22 T cell receptor beta chains listed below, sequenced in a study of vaccination effects on CD4 cells after COVID-19 (dated by TCRdb to between 2022 and 2023). In the ViraFEST assay, PBMC were stimulated with viral peptide pools, and TCR sequencing was then used to find antigen-specific CD4+ T cell clonotypes based on their expansion. After around 11 days of culture, CD4+ T cells were isolated with the EasySep CD4+ T cell isolation kit. The absence of prior SARS-CoV-2 infection in healthy vaccine recipients was confirmed by negative nucleocapsid antibodies before and after vaccination. Library creation used the immunoSEQ multiplex PCR assay. This is the immuneACCESS table as TCRdb keeps it, with only in-frame sequences that have V and J called. A part of the clones is gone; compared with another copy, unresolved V genes explain less than half, and the rest is unexplained. For this sample there are roughly 30,000 clones; roughly 72% appear just once. The top ten clones comprise around 30% of the sample.

The antigens of these receptors remain unknown. This specimen consisted of CD4+ T cells from PBMCs cultured with HCoV-OC43 spike peptides, obtained before COVID-19 vaccination. Interpreted using the paper, the cell subset or site label stands for: HCoV-OC43 spike overlapping peptide pool stimulation. The source of these receptors is a human donor who received a COVID-19 vaccine.

This clone was seen a few times. This chain connects TRBV6-2 or TRBV6-3 to TRBJ1-2, with D perhaps matching TRBD1 (5 bases). CDR3 length: 14 residues. Trimming took off 6 bases at V and 1 base at J, with 12 bases between the two ends. Germline CDR1 and CDR2: MNHEY and SVGEGT. DNA of the CDR3: TGTGCCAGCAGCTTAGCAGGGAATAACTATGGCTACACCTTC. Encoded protein: CASSLAGNNYGYTF.

This clone was detected only a few times. The chain couples TRBV5-1 to TRBJ2-7, with D possibly TRBD1 on 6 matching bases. This CDR3 has 15 residues. Trimming shortened V by 2 bases and J by 0 bases, and 12 bases separated the two germline ends. The germline CDR1 and CDR2 sequences are SGHRS and YFSETQ. CDR3 coding DNA: TGCGCCAGCAGCTTCATCTCAGGGGACTCCTACGAGCAGTACTTC. This gives the protein CASSFISGDSYEQYF.

The chain has TRBV4-2 and TRBJ2-1, with 7 bases lining up with TRBD2. V lost 0 bases, J lost 1 base, and 9 bases stayed unmatched. The CDR3 extends over 18 amino acids. Germline CDR1 LGHNA, CDR2 YNFKEQ. The CDR3 region is CASSQDTPGLQSYNEQFF. DNA for the CDR3: TGTGCCAGCAGCCAAGATACACCGGGACTACAGTCCTACAATGAGCAGTTCTTC.

The V and J genes are TRBV5-1 and TRBJ1-6; possibly TRBD1 for D (5 bases). Trimming left V 4 bases short and J 7 bases short, with 9 bases between. The CDR3 is 13 residues long. The germline V gene encodes CDR1 SGHRS and CDR2 YFSETQ. The CDR3 coding sequence is TGCGCCAGCAGCGCGGGGGGAAATTCACCCCTCCACTTT. This encodes CASSAGGNSPLHF.

The CDR3 sequence is CASSIRPGEKLFF. The CDR3 bases are TGTGCCAGTAGTATCAGGCCGGGTGAAAAACTGTTTTTT. The gene calls are TRBV19 and TRBJ1-4; D gene unclear. Trimming cost V 3 bases and J 7 bases, with 9 bases left between them. The germline V gene encodes CDR1 LNHDA and CDR2 SQIVND (reference sequence). The CDR3 contains 13 residues. Full variable domain (remainder filled in from reference TRBV19 and TRBJ1-4): DGGITQSPKYLFRKEGQNVTLSCEQNLNHDAMYWYRQDPGQGLRLIYYSQIVNDFQKGDIAEGYSVSREKKESFPLTVTSAQKNPTAFYLCASSIRPGEKLFFGSGTQLSVL.

J is TRBJ2-1 and V is TRBV2; D is tentatively TRBD1 or TRBD2 (5 bases each). V lost 7 bases and J lost 6, with 13 bases in between. The V gene's germline CDR1 is SNHLY and CDR2 FYNNEI. This CDR3 has 13 residues. The CDR3 here is CASKKPGRNEQFF. CDR3 coding DNA: TGTGCCAGCAAGAAGCCGGGACGCAATGAGCAGTTCTTC.

Concerning this clone: At the DNA level, this CDR3 is encoded by other sequences in the same sample as well. The chain joins TRBV18 to TRBJ1-2, with 7 bases lining up with TRBD1. The CDR3 runs 13 residues. V lost 4 bases to trimming and J lost 2 bases; unmatched junction nucleotides: 1. Germline CDR1 KGHSH, CDR2 LQKENI. CDR3 nucleotide sequence: TGTGCCAGCTCACAGGGGGCAAACTATGGCTACACCTTC. This sequence encodes CASSQGANYGYTF.

The CDR3 DNA sequence: TGTGCCAGCAGTTACTCCCAGAGTCAGGGTGAAAAACTGTTTTTT. This gives the protein CASSYSQSQGEKLFF. J is TRBJ1-4 and V is TRBV6-6; D possibly corresponds to TRBD1 (5 bases). Germline lookup yields CDR1 MNHNY and CDR2 SVGAGI (reference sequence). The CDR3 sequence is 15 residues long. V lost 0 bases, J lost 7 bases, and 12 bases lay in between.

The rearrangement uses TRBV19 and TRBJ2-7; D not resolved. CDR1 LNHDA and CDR2 SQIVND come from the germline V gene (reference sequence). The CDR3 sequence is 13 residues long. With 3 bases removed from V and 2 bases from J, the gap between germline ends came to 8 bases. The CDR3 is CASSIGVAYEQYF. In DNA, the CDR3 is TGTGCCAGTAGTATTGGGGTAGCCTACGAGCAGTACTTC.

The chain joins TRBV2 to TRBJ2-7, with TRBD2 as a possible D gene (7 bases). The germline CDR1 and CDR2 sequences are SNHLY and FYNNEI. Trimming took 4 bases from V and 4 from J, leaving 11 bases between them. This CDR3 has 13 residues. The DNA for the CDR3 is TGTGCCAGCAGTGGAGGGGGGGGGTACGAGCAGTACTTC. Protein product: CASSGGGGYEQYF.

This chain connects TRBV5-4 to TRBJ2-5, with a possible D match to TRBD1 (5 bases). Germline loops: CDR1 SGHNT, CDR2 YYREEE (reference sequence). V was pared by 3 bases and J by 2 bases, with 14 bases between. The CDR3 contains 15 residues. The CDR3 DNA sequence: TGTGCCAGCAGCTCGCGAAGGGGCCAGCAAGAGACCCAGTACTTC. Amino acids: CASSSRRGQQETQYF.

The V gene is TRBV5-4, the J gene TRBJ2-1, with TRBD2 matching over 7 bases. The CDR3 loop spans 14 amino acids. J was trimmed by 2 bases and V by 4 bases; bases with no gene match: 3. The germline V gene has CDR1 SGHNT and CDR2 YYREEE (reference sequence). CDR3 region: CASSPGGTYNEQFF. The CDR3 DNA is TGTGCCAGCAGCCCCGGGGGGACCTACAATGAGCAGTTCTTC.

This clone was observed a single time. The chain uses TRBV4-2 and TRBJ2-5; 7 bases agree with TRBD1. The J segment lost 1 base and the V segment lost 1 base, leaving 6 bases of the junction unmatched. CDR1 and CDR2 from the germline V gene are LGHNA and YNFKEQ. The CDR3 is made up of 16 amino acids. The chain's CDR3 is CASSQAAGQAQETQYF. CDR3 in DNA: TGTGCCAGCAGCCAAGCAGCTGGACAGGCCCAAGAGACCCAGTACTTC.

This clone has a handful of counts. The J gene is TRBJ1-2, the V gene TRBV29-1; no definite D call. Looked up from germline, CDR1 is SQVTM and CDR2 is ANQGSEA. The V end was cut by 7 bases, the J end by 7 bases, with 16 bases between. This CDR3 has 12 amino acids. The CDR3 spells CSAPDGSSGYTF. The CDR3 nucleotides are TGCAGCGCCCCTGATGGCAGTAGTGGCTACACCTTC.

The rearrangement joins TRBV18 to TRBJ1-2, with D possibly matching TRBD1 (5 bases). The CDR3 contains 16 residues. Germline assignment: CDR1 KGHSH and CDR2 LQKENI. The V end was cut by 3 bases, the J end by 7 bases, with 21 bases between. The CDR3: CASSPNLQELTSGYTF. DNA of the CDR3: TGTGCCAGCTCACCGAACCTACAGGAGCTGACTTCTGGCTACACCTTC.

The chain links TRBV18 to TRBJ1-5; TRBD1 matches at 7 bases. The germline V gene has CDR1 KGHSH and CDR2 LQKENI. This CDR3 has 17 amino acids. J gave up 2 bases and V 3 bases, and 10 bases lay outside the gene matches. The CDR3 loop reads CASSPPGGDLGNQPQHF. In nucleotides, the CDR3 is TGTGCCAGCTCACCCCCAGGGGGGGACCTCGGCAATCAGCCCCAGCATTTT.

This rearrangement joins TRBV7-2 to TRBJ2-2, with 7 bases lining up with TRBD1. This CDR3 region has 13 residues. J gave up 5 bases and V 3 bases, and 0 bases lay outside the gene matches. Germline V gene data show CDR1 as SGHTA and CDR2 as FQGNSA. This CDR3 reads CASSLDRTGELFF. CDR3 DNA: TGTGCCAGCAGCTTGGACAGGACCGGGGAGCTGTTTTTT.

In nucleotides, the CDR3 is TGTGCCAGCAGTGAATGGGGGCGGGAAAAACTGTTTTTT. Amino acid sequence: CASSEWGREKLFF. The gene calls are TRBV2 and TRBJ1-4; TRBD1 is a possible D gene (6 bases). Germline values: CDR1 SNHLY, CDR2 FYNNEI. The CDR3 consists of 13 residues. Trimming took 2 bases from V and 8 from J, leaving 9 bases between them.

This clone has more than one count but fewer than ten. The rearrangement links TRBV4-1 to TRBJ2-1; TRBD1 might be the D (5 bases). V was trimmed by 1 base and J by 9 bases, leaving 16 bases between them. The CDR3 consists of 15 residues. CDR1 is MGHRA, CDR2 YSYEKL, per germline. This chain's CDR3 is CASSQVGAGVSEQFF. DNA of the CDR3: TGCGCCAGCAGCCAAGTTGGGGCTGGCGTGAGTGAGCAGTTCTTC.

The chain combines TRBV7-8 with TRBJ1-4, with a tentative D call TRBD1 (6 bases). Germline V lookup: CDR1 SGHVS, CDR2 FQNEAQ. Between the trimmed V and J ends, which lost 2 bases and 5 bases, there was a span of 27 bases. This CDR3 has 20 residues. CDR3 DNA sequence: TGTGCCAGCAGCTTACGTCGGCGTGGCGGGGGCCAGGGGCTGAATGAAAAACTGTTTTTT. It codes for CASSLRRRGGGQGLNEKLFF.

V is TRBV19 and J is TRBJ2-7, with TRBD2 matching over 10 bases. CDR3 size: 18 residues. Germline V gene sequence: CDR1 LNHDA, CDR2 SQIVND (reference sequence). V gave up 5 bases and J gave up 0 bases; unmatched junction bases: 13. CDR3 nucleotides: TGTGCCAGTAGTCGGCATGGTAGCGGGGGGTCCAGCTCCTACGAGCAGTACTTC. Translation: CASSRHGSGGSSSYEQYF.

The chain employs TRBV7-2 and TRBJ1-1; 7 positions match TRBD1. This CDR3 has 14 residues. J gave up 5 bases and V 5 bases, and 8 bases lay outside the gene matches. CDR1 SGHTA and CDR2 FQGNSA come from the germline V gene. CDR3 region: CASSMQGVGTEAFF. DNA of the CDR3: TGTGCCAGCAGCATGCAGGGGGTAGGTACTGAAGCTTTCTTT.